This is a list of T cell receptor beta chains from one sample in a study of beta chain features in type 1 diabetes. Libraries were prepared by immunoSEQ multiplex PCR; TCRdb keeps only in-frame clonotypes and omits some of them. The repertoire holds around 690,000 clones, with 12% as singletons. The sequenced sample consisted of naive CD4+ T cells from blood. These receptor sequences come from a man in his thirties or forties with type 1 diabetes. Both conserved end residues are part of each CDR3. Fields, in order: J gene, CDR3 length, V gene, clone size, D gene, CDR3 protein, CDR3 DNA. D genes are given only for firm matches. Expanded clones are given a class, and other clones once, few, many or no size at all.

TRBJ1-1,15,TRBV5-1,-,-,CASSLLEQGRTEAFF,TGCGCCAGCAGCTTGCTAGAACAAGGGCGGACTGAAGCTTTCTTT
TRBJ1-4,14,TRBV7-9,-,TRBD1,CASSYGTGDEKLFF,TGTGCCAGCAGCTACGGGACAGGGGACGAAAAACTGTTTTTT
TRBJ2-7,16,TRBV9,few,TRBD2,CASSVGSSGESYEQYF,TGTGCCAGCAGCGTAGGGAGTAGCGGGGAATCCTACGAGCAGTACTTC
TRBJ1-2,13,TRBV28,few,-,CASRQTVIGGYTF,TGTGCCAGCAGGCAGACGGTCATCGGTGGCTACACCTTC
TRBJ1-1,14,TRBV7-3,few,-,CASSFGTSGTEAFF,TGTGCCAGCAGCTTTGGCACCTCCGGGACTGAAGCTTTCTTT
TRBJ2-2,14,TRBV9,-,-,CASSVIGDTGELFF,TGTGCCAGCAGCGTAATCGGGGACACCGGGGAGCTGTTTTTT
TRBJ2-3,13,TRBV28,few,-,CAATGSSTDTQYF,TGTGCCGCGACAGGTTCCTCCACAGATACGCAGTATTTT
TRBJ1-6,13,TRBV13,-,-,CASSWGRGSPLHF,TGTGCCAGCAGCTGGGGGAGGGGATCACCCCTCCACTTT
TRBJ2-5,14,TRBV4-3,-,-,CASSQGQSGETQYF,TGCGCCAGCAGCCAAGGGCAATCTGGCGAGACCCAGTACTTC
TRBJ1-2,15,TRBV9,-,TRBD1,CASSGRTGEGYGYTF,TGTGCCAGCAGCGGAAGGACAGGGGAAGGCTATGGCTACACCTTC
TRBJ1-2,14,TRBV6-6,few,TRBD1,CASSRTGVNYGYTF,TGTGCCAGCAGTCGCACAGGGGTTAACTATGGCTACACCTTC
TRBJ1-2,11,TRBV20-1,few,-,CSASARAGYTF,TGCAGTGCTAGTGCCAGGGCGGGCTACACCTTC
TRBJ1-4,18,TRBV21-1,few,-,CASSKVPVGFPGNEKLFF,TGTGCCAGCAGCAAGGTCCCCGTCGGATTTCCGGGGAATGAAAAACTGTTTTTT
TRBJ2-1,15,TRBV27,-,TRBD1,CASSLDQGAHNEQFF,TGTGCCAGCAGTTTAGATCAGGGGGCGCATAATGAGCAGTTCTTC
TRBJ1-3,15,TRBV5-6,few,-,CASSLASWAGNTIYF,TGTGCCAGCAGCTTGGCCAGTTGGGCTGGAAACACCATATATTTT
TRBJ2-7,15,TRBV5-1,few,-,CASSWGADRHYEQYF,TGCGCCAGCAGTTGGGGCGCTGACAGGCACTACGAGCAGTACTTC
TRBJ2-5,17,TRBV11-2,few,TRBD1,CASSSGQGITYQETQYF,TGTGCCAGCAGCTCGGGACAGGGGATTACGTACCAAGAGACCCAGTACTTC
TRBJ2-3,15,TRBV7-9,few,TRBD1,CASSFGTGGTDTQYF,TGTGCCAGCAGCTTCGGGACAGGGGGCACAGATACGCAGTATTTT
TRBJ2-2,16,TRBV28,few,-,CASSLIGTVNTGELFF,TGTGCCAGCAGTTTGATAGGGACGGTGAACACCGGGGAGCTGTTTTTT
TRBJ1-2,15,TRBV6-5,-,-,CASSPPGQLVYGYTF,TGTGCCAGCAGTCCCCCCGGACAGCTCGTCTATGGCTACACCTTC
TRBJ2-5,12,TRBV5-4,-,-,CASSFVKETQYF,TGTGCCAGCAGCTTTGTGAAGGAGACCCAGTACTTC
TRBJ2-7,13,TRBV4-3,few,TRBD1,CASSRDSSYEQYF,TGCGCCAGCAGCCGGGACAGCTCCTACGAGCAGTACTTC
TRBJ1-6,15,TRBV7-3,few,-,CASSVSGTQNSPLHF,TGTGCCAGCAGCGTTTCCGGGACACAAAATTCACCCCTCCACTTT